This TCR beta chain was sequenced during a study of T cell responses to AZD1222 COVID-19 vaccine (dated by TCRdb to about 2021). Concerning the study at large: A total of 230 to 250 trial participants underwent TCR sequencing, of whom about 200 received two doses of AZD1222 and some 26 received two doses of the MenACWY control vaccine. Trial participants were enrolled by age into 18-55, 56-69 and 70-plus year subgroups, with approximately 150, 28 and 58 TCR-sequenced participants respectively. The investigation overall reported the following: Because no samples from the day 14 peak response were available, repertoires could be characterized only after the peak T cell response. Conclusions about previously exposed vaccinees are limited, since just five or six AZD1222 recipients were seropositive for SARS-CoV-2 at baseline. The whole spike protein was spanned by vaccine-associated CD4 TCRs, and dominant responses were seen in regions 160-218 and 743-854. The 56-69-year group was small, and its depth increase did not reach significance, likely because of low power. Spike-specific TCR breadth and depth rose significantly after two AZD1222 doses compared with day 0 and with MenACWY recipients. Reportedly, close to half of the unique spike-specific TCRs recognized epitopes lying outside the regions that are mutated in the B.1.351 and B.1.1.7 variants. Participants were mostly white British and included more females than males, and it was suggested by the authors that clonal diversity may have been underestimated.

The CDR3 regions of human TCRbeta chains were subjected to immunosequencing. In the source study's methods: TCRs in the repertoires were compared against a reference library of SARS-CoV-2-specific TCRs that had been generated with the MIRA antigen-specificity platform. Breadth was defined as the fraction of unique TCRs that were SARS-CoV-2-associated. Depth was defined as the fraction of total T cells that were SARS-CoV-2-associated. Using the MIRA data, every spike-specific TCR was mapped to the spike region that the TCR reacted to and assigned to either a CD4 or a CD8 class. Log10-transformed breadth and depth values were compared by one-way ANOVA with Sidak's multiple comparisons tests. As stored in TCRdb, this immuneACCESS dataset retains in-frame rearrangements with V and J assigned. A fraction of the clones does not appear; measured against another copy, unresolved V genes explain less than half of the discrepancy, and the remainder lacks a known reason. D and trimming come from the DNA, and the V and J calls and clone size come from that table. The sample table holds approximately 96,000 clones, of which about 93% were seen once. The ten largest clones capture roughly 11% of the sample.

The time point label corresponds to: about 28 days (+/-7) after the second vaccine dose. AZD1222 recipients whose second dose came at about 4 weeks and those whose second dose came at about 12 weeks were combined into one group, since spike-specific TCR depth and breadth did not differ between the two schedules. Vaccinee samples came from UK trials COV001 and COV002, including a single-blind randomized controlled phase 2/3 trial of AZD1222 (ChAdOx1 nCoV-19) in healthy adults. For TCRbeta chain sequencing, PBMC samples were collected from trial participants at day 0 and at day 28 after the second dose. On this clone: Its cognate antigen has yet to be identified. No clone much larger than this one lies a single base away; base qualities are absent.

This TCR was recovered from an adult who received the AZD1222 COVID-19 vaccine. Material: peripheral blood, obtained 28 days after the second AZD1222 dose.

The DNA sequence reads TGTGCCAGCAGTTTTACAGGGGGGGAAACTAGTAGCACAGATACGCAGTATTTT. It encodes CASSFTGGETSSTDTQYF. Rearrangement joined TRBV28 to TRBJ2-3; the D gene is possibly TRBD1, with 8 bases matching. In the germline V gene, CDR1 corresponds to MDHEN and CDR2 to SYDVKM. A distance of 19 bases separates the germline ends of V and J, which lose 3 bases and 0 bases respectively. The CDR3 goes from the cysteine to the phenylalanine over 18 residues. Of the read, only the CDR3 DNA is kept; its 54 bases are in frame from base 1.